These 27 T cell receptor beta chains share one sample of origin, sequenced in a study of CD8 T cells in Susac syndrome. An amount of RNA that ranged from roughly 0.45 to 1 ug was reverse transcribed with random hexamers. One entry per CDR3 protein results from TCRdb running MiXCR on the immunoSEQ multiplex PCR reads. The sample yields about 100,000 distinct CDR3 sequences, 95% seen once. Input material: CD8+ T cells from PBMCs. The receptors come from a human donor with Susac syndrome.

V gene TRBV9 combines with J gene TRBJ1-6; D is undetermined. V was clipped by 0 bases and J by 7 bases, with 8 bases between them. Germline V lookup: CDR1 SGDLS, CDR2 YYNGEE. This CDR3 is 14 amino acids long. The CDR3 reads CASSVEPENSPLHF. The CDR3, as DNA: TGTGCCAGCAGCGTAGAGCCCGAAAATTCACCCCTCCACTTT.

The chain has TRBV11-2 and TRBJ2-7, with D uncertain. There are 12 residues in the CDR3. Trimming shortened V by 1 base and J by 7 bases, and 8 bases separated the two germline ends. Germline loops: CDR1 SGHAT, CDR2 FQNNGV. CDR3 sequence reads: CASSLGFREQYF. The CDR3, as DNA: TGTGCCAGCAGCTTAGGGTTCCGGGAGCAGTACTTC.

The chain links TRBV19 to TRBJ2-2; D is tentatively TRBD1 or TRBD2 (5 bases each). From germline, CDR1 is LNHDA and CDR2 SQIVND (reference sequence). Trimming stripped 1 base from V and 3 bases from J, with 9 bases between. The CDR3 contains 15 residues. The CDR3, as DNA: TGTGCCAGTAGTATAGGGGGGTCCTACACCGGGGAGCTGTTTTTT. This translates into CASSIGGSYTGELFF.

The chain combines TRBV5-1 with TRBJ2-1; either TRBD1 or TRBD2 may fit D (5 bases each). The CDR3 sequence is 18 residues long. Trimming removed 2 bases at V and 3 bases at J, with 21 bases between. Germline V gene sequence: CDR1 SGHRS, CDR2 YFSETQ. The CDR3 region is CASSLPKGTIENYNEQFF. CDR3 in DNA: TGCGCCAGCAGCTTACCCAAGGGGACCATAGAAAACTACAATGAGCAGTTCTTC.

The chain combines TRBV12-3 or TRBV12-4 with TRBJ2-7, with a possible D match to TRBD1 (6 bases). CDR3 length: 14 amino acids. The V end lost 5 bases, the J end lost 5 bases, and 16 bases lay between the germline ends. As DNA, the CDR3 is TGTGCCAGCAGTCCCAGACAGGATTCCCACGAGCAGTACTTC. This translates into CASSPRQDSHEQYF.

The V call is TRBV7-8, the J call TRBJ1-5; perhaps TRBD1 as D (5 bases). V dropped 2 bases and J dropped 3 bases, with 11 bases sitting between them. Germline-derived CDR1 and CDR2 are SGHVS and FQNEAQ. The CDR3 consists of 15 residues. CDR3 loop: CASSLSRVPNQPQHF. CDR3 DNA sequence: TGTGCCAGCAGCTTAAGCAGGGTCCCCAATCAGCCCCAGCATTTT.

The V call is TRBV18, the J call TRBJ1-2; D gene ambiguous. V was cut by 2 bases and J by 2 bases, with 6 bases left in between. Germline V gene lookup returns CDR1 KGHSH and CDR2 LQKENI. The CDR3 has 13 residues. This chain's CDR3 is CASSPERNYGYTF. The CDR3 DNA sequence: TGTGCCAGCTCACCAGAGAGGAACTATGGCTACACCTTC. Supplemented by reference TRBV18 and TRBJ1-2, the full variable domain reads NAGVMQNPRHLVRRRGQEARLRCSPMKGHSHVYWYRQLPEEGLKFMVYLQKENIIDESGMPKERFSAEFPKEGPSILRIQQVVRGDSAAYFCASSPERNYGYTFGSGTRLTVV.

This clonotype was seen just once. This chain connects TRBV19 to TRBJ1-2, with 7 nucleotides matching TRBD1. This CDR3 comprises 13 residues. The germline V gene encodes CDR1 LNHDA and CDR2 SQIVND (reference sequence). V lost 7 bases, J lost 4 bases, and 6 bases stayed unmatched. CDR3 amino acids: CASTQRDSYGYTF. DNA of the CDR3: TGTGCCAGTACCCAACGGGACAGCTATGGCTACACCTTC.

CDR3 coding DNA: TGTGCCATCAACCCGGGGAACATGACCGGCACTGAAGCTTTCTTT. Translating gives CAINPGNMTGTEAFF. This chain connects TRBV10-3 to TRBJ1-1; D is ambiguous. The germline CDR1 and CDR2 sequences are ENHRY and SYGVKD. Trimming stripped 7 bases from V and 4 bases from J, with 19 bases between. This CDR3 spans 15 amino acids.

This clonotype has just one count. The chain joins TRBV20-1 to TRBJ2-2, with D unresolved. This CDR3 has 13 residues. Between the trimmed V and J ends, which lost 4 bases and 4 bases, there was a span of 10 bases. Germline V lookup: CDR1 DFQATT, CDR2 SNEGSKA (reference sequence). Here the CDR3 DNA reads TGCAGTGCTAATCAGGAGAGCACCGGGGAGCTGTTTTTT. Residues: CSANQESTGELFF.

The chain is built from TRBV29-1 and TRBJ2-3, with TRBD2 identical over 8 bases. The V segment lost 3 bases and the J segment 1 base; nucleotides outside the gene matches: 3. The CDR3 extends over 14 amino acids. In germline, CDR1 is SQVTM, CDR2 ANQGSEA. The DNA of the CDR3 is TGCAGCGTTGATTTCGGGGGGGGCACAGATACGCAGTATTTT. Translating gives CSVDFGGGTDTQYF.

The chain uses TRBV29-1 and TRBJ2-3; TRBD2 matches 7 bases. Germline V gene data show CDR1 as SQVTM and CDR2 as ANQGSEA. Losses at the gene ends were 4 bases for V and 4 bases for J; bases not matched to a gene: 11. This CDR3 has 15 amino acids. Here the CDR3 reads CSVGGGPLAPDTQYF. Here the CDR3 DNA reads TGCAGCGTTGGGGGGGGACCTTTGGCCCCAGATACGCAGTATTTT.

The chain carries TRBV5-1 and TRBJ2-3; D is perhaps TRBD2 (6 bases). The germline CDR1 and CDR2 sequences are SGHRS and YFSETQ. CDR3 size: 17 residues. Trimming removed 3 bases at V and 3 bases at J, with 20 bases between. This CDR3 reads CASSSPTSWEDTDTQYF. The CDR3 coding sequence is TGCGCCAGCAGCTCGCCGACTAGTTGGGAAGATACAGATACGCAGTATTTT.

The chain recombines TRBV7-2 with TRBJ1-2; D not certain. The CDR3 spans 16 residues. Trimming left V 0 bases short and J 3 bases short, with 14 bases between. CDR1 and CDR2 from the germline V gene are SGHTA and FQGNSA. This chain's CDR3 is CASSLAPGPSHYGYTF. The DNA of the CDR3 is TGTGCCAGCAGCTTAGCGCCAGGCCCTTCACACTATGGCTACACCTTC.

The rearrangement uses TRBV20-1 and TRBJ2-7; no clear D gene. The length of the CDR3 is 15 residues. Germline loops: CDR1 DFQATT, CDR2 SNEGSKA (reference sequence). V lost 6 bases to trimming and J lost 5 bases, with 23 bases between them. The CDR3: CSASPFGVVIDEQYF. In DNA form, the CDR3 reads TGCAGTGCCTCACCCTTTGGGGTAGTTATCGACGAGCAGTACTTC.

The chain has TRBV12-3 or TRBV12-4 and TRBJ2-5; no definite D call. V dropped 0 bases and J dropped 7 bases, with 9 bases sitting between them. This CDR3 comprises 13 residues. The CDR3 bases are TGTGCCAGCAGTTTAGCCCCTATCGGGACCCAGTACTTC. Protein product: CASSLAPIGTQYF.

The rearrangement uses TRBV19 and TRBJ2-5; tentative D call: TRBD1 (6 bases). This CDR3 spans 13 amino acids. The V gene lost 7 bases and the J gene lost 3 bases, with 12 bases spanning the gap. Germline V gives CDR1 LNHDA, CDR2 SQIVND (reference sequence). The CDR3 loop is CASNAGDEETQYF. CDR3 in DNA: TGTGCCAGTAACGCAGGGGATGAAGAGACCCAGTACTTC.

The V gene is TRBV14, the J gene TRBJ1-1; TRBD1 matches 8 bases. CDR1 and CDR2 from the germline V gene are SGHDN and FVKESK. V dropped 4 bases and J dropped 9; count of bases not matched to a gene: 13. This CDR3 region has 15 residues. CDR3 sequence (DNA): TGTGCCAGCAGCCCGCTTCAAGGGACAGGCACCCAAGCTTTCTTT. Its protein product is CASSPLQGTGTQAFF.

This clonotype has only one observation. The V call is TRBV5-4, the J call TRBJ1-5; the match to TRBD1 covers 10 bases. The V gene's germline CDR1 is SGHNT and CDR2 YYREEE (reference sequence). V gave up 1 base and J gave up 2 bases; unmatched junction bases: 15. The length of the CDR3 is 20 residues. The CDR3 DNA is TGTGCCAGCAGCTTGCCGGCTTGGACAGGGGGTTACGTATGCAATCAGCCCCAGCATTTT. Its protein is CASSLPAWTGGYVCNQPQHF. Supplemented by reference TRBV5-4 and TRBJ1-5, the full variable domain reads ETGVTQSPTHLIKTRGQQVTLRCSSQSGHNTVSWYQQALGQGPQFIFQYYREEENGRGNFPPRFSGLQFPNYSSELNVNALELDDSALYLCASSLPAWTGGYVCNQPQHFGDGTRLSIL.

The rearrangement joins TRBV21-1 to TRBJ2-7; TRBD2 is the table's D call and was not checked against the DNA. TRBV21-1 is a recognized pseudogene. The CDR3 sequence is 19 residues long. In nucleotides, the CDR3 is TGTGCCAGCAGCAAACTTGTGGATAGCGGGAGTAGGTATAACTACGAGCAGTACTTC. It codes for CASSKLVDSGSRYNYEQYF.

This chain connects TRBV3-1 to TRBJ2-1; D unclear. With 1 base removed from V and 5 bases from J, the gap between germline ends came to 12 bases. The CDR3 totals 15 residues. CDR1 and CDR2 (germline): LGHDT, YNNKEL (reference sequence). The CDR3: CASSQGQEGHNEQFF. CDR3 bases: TGTGCCAGCAGCCAAGGCCAGGAAGGGCACAATGAGCAGTTCTTC.

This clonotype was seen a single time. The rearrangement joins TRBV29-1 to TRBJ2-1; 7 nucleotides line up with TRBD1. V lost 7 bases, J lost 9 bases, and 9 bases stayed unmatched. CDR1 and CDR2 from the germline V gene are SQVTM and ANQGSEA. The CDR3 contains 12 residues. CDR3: CSGERQGGEQFF. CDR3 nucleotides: TGCAGCGGCGAACGACAGGGCGGTGAGCAGTTCTTC.

This CDR3 reads CASSQVVQREQYF. CDR3 nucleotides: TGTGCCAGCAGCCAAGTGGTTCAACGCGAGCAGTATTTT. The chain couples TRBV4-2 to TRBJ2-3, with D unclear. Germline CDR1 LGHNA, CDR2 YNFKEQ. V lost 1 base, J lost 11 bases, and 13 bases lay in between. The length of the CDR3 is 13 residues.

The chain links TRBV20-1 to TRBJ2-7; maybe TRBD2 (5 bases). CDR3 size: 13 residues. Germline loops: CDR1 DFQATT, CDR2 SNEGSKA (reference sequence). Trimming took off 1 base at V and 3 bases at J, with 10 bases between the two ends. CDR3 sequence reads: CSARGLGSYEQYF. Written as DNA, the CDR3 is TGCAGTGCTAGAGGTTTAGGGAGCTACGAGCAGTACTTC.

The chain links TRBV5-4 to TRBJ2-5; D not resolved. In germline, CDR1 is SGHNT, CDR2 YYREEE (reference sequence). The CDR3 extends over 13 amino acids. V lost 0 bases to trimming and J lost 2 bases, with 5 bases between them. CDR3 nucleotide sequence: TGTGCCAGCAGCTTGGAACAGCAAGAGACCCAGTACTTC. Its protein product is CASSLEQQETQYF.

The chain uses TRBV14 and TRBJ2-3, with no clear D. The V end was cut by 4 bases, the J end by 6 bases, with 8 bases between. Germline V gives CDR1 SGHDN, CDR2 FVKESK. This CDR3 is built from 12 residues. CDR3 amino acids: CASSLWKDTQYF. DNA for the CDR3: TGTGCCAGCAGCCTATGGAAGGATACGCAGTATTTT.

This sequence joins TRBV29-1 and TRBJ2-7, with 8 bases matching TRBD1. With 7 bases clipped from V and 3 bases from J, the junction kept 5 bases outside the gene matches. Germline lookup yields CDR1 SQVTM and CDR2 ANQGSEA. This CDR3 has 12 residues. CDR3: CSAGQADYEQYF. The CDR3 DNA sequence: TGCAGCGCGGGACAGGCGGACTACGAGCAGTACTTC.